Below are 26 T cell receptor beta chains sequenced from a single sample in a study of T cell repertoires in cytomegalovirus infection. Their cognate antigens are unknown. TCRdb redid the calling of the reads with MiXCR, one entry per CDR3 protein. The sample lists 650,000 to 850,000 distinct CDR3 sequences, roughly 28% occurring once. This material consisted of cultured CD8+ T cells from PBMCs, taken from culture after CMV antigen stimulation. These TCRs come from a human donor in good health (CMV status not recorded). Some clones in this sample may be carry-over from other donors' samples.

This chain connects TRBV10-3 to TRBJ1-2, with a possible D match to TRBD1 (6 bases). Germline V gene lookup returns CDR1 ENHRY and CDR2 SYGVKD. V dropped 11 bases and J dropped 0 bases, with 16 bases sitting between them. The CDR3 is 14 residues long. CDR3 coding DNA: TGTGCCTCCGGGGGCGGCAACCCTAACTATGGCTACACCTTC. Its protein product is CASGGGNPNYGYTF.

This clonotype has just a few counts. The V gene is TRBV27, the J gene TRBJ1-1; D gene ambiguous. Per the germline V gene, CDR1 is MNHEY and CDR2 is SMNVEV (reference sequence). V lost 0 bases to trimming and J lost 5 bases, with 10 bases between them. The CDR3 has 14 residues. The CDR3, as DNA: TGTGCCAGCAGTTTATCTCCGGGGAGTACTGAAGCTTTCTTT. Amino acids: CASSLSPGSTEAFF.

This clonotype has only a few counts. The rearrangement links TRBV24-1 to TRBJ2-2; D unresolved. Trimming took 6 bases from V and 3 from J, leaving 10 bases between them. The germline gives CDR1 KGHDR, CDR2 SFDVKD. The CDR3 extends over 14 amino acids. This CDR3 reads CATSPRSYTGELFF. CDR3 sequence (DNA): TGTGCCACCAGTCCGAGGTCCTACACCGGGGAGCTGTTTTTT.

This clonotype has a handful of counts. Being one base from a much bigger clone, this may be a read error. V and J are TRBV9 and TRBJ1-6; D unclear. The germline CDR1 and CDR2 sequences are SGDLS and YYNGEE. This CDR3 has 15 amino acids. The V end lost 2 bases, the J end lost 0 bases, and 6 bases lay between the germline ends. As DNA, the CDR3 is TGTGCCAGCAGCGTGGGGAGCTCCTATAATTCACCCCTCCACTTT. Its protein is CASSVGSSYNSPLHF.

This chain uses TRBV4-2 with TRBJ1-1; D not resolved. The CDR3 length is 19 residues. The germline gives CDR1 LGHNA, CDR2 YNFKEQ. V was clipped by 1 base and J by 0 bases, with 21 bases between them. Here the CDR3 reads CASSQGPLSWAELNTEAFF. The DNA for the CDR3 is TGTGCCAGCAGCCAAGGTCCCCTCTCCTGGGCCGAATTGAACACTGAAGCTTTCTTT.

The chain has TRBV19 and TRBJ1-4; D is possibly TRBD1 (6 bases). Trimming shortened V by 5 bases and J by 8 bases, and 18 bases separated the two germline ends. This CDR3 region has 15 residues. Germline V CDR1 and CDR2: LNHDA, SQIVND (reference sequence). The CDR3 reads CASSLLDSFREKLFF. In DNA, the CDR3 is TGTGCCAGTAGTCTTTTGGACAGTTTCCGCGAAAAACTGTTTTTT.

This clonotype appeared a few times. J is TRBJ2-1 and V is TRBV7-9; the match to TRBD1 covers 10 bases. The CDR3 spans 14 residues. The V gene's germline CDR1 is SEHNR and CDR2 FQNEAQ (reference sequence). With 5 bases clipped from V and 9 bases from J, the junction kept 7 bases outside the gene matches. The CDR3 here is CASSTGTGEGEQFF. CDR3 sequence (DNA): TGTGCCAGCAGCACTGGGACAGGGGAGGGTGAGCAGTTCTTC.

This clonotype was recorded many times. The chain recombines TRBV6-1 with TRBJ2-5; TRBD2 might be the D (6 bases). Germline V CDR1 and CDR2: MNHNS, SASEGT. CDR3 length: 15 amino acids. Between the trimmed V and J ends, which lost 5 bases and 2 bases, there was a span of 15 bases. The CDR3 DNA is TGTGCCAGCAGTCTACTGGGGGGACCTCAAGAGACCCAGTACTTC. This codes for CASSLLGGPQETQYF.

This clonotype was detected a few times. The V and J genes are TRBV12-3 or TRBV12-4 and TRBJ2-2; possibly TRBD2 for D (5 bases). The CDR3 is 15 amino acids. The V end was cut by 6 bases, the J end by 0 bases, with 11 bases between. In DNA form, the CDR3 reads TGTGCCAGCAGACCCCGAGGGACGAACACCGGGGAGCTGTTTTTT. Protein sequence: CASRPRGTNTGELFF.

The chain combines TRBV2 with TRBJ2-7, with 10 bases lining up with TRBD1. Germline CDR1 SNHLY, CDR2 FYNNEI. The CDR3 spans 14 residues. The V and J ends lost 11 bases and 3 bases, in that order; junction bases with no gene match: 10. The CDR3 loop reads CAVPGQGLRYEQYF. In nucleotides, the CDR3 is TGTGCCGTTCCGGGACAGGGGTTGCGCTACGAGCAGTACTTC.

This clonotype has just one count. The chain employs TRBV7-9 and TRBJ1-5, with a possible D match to TRBD1 (6 bases). V shed 5 bases and J shed 4 bases, with 9 bases lying between them. CDR1 SEHNR and CDR2 FQNEAQ come from the germline V gene (reference sequence). This CDR3 is 13 amino acids long. The CDR3, as DNA: TGTGCCAGCAGCAATGGACAGAATCAGCCCCAGCATTTT. Translated, it gives CASSNGQNQPQHF. Variable domain in full (rest from reference TRBV7-9 and TRBJ1-5): DTGVSQNPRHKITKRGQNVTFRCDPISEHNRLYWYRQTLGQGPEFLTYFQNEAQLEKSRLLSDRFSAERPKGSFSTLEIQRTEQGDSAMYLCASSNGQNQPQHFGDGTRLSIL.

V gene TRBV6-4 combines with J gene TRBJ1-2, with D possibly matching TRBD1 (5 bases). Germline CDR1 MRHNA, CDR2 SNTAGT. The germline V and J ends were trimmed by 3 bases and 6 bases, with 11 bases remaining between them. The CDR3 is 13 residues long. CDR3 in DNA: TGTGCCAGCAGTGATCTGGGACTGGATGGCTACACCTTC. Translation: CASSDLGLDGYTF.

The table lists this clonotype with a few counts. The chain couples TRBV20-1 to TRBJ1-2, with D hard to call. V lost 3 bases and J lost 4, with 6 bases in between. Germline V CDR1 and CDR2: DFQATT, SNEGSKA (reference sequence). CDR3 size: 11 residues. In DNA form, the CDR3 reads TGCAGTGCTAGTGGGAGCTATGGCTACACCTTC. It yields the protein CSASGSYGYTF.

This clonotype came up a few times. V usage is TRBV4-1 and J usage is TRBJ2-3; D ambiguous. V was pared by 0 bases and J by 6 bases, with 13 bases between. This CDR3 is built from 15 residues. CDR1 and CDR2 (germline): MGHRA, YSYEKL. CDR3 coding DNA: TGCGCCAGCAGCCAAGAAGGAGACCTTCGGGATACGCAGTATTTT. Translating gives CASSQEGDLRDTQYF.

This clonotype has at least ten counts. This sequence joins TRBV7-6 and TRBJ2-3; D is undetermined. The V gene lost 2 bases and the J gene lost 2 bases, with 8 bases spanning the gap. Germline V gene data show CDR1 as SGHVS and CDR2 as FNYEAQ. This CDR3 comprises 14 residues. The DNA of the CDR3 is TGTGCCAGCAGCTTATTGGTTTTCACAGATACGCAGTATTTT. This sequence encodes CASSLLVFTDTQYF.

DNA of the CDR3: TGTGCCAGCAGCTTGGGGGGGAGTCTAACAGATACGCAGTATTTT. Amino acid sequence: CASSLGGSLTDTQYF. The chain has TRBV5-4 and TRBJ2-3; D tentatively reads TRBD1 or TRBD2 (5 bases each). Germline V gene lookup returns CDR1 SGHNT and CDR2 YYREEE (reference sequence). This CDR3 has 15 residues. The ends were cut back, 0 bases at V and 3 bases at J, with 11 bases in the middle.

This clonotype occurred a few times. This chain joins TRBV7-6 and TRBJ1-2, with 11 bases matching TRBD1. The CDR3 totals 14 residues. Trimming took 1 base from V and 6 from J; bases not matched to a gene: 1. CDR1 is SGHVS, CDR2 FNYEAQ, per germline. The CDR3: CASSLGTGGDGYTF. The CDR3 region has the DNA TGTGCCAGCAGCTTAGGGACAGGGGGCGATGGCTACACCTTC.

This clonotype occurred many times. The V call is TRBV7-2, the J call TRBJ2-3; D not certain. Trimming removed 1 base at V and 2 bases at J, with 10 bases between. The CDR3 consists of 15 residues. Germline CDR1 SGHTA, CDR2 FQGNSA. The CDR3 region is CASSLGLEVTDTQYF. CDR3 coding DNA: TGTGCCAGCAGCTTAGGCTTAGAGGTCACAGATACGCAGTATTTT.

This chain joins TRBV2 and TRBJ2-1; 7 positions match TRBD2. Germline lookup yields CDR1 SNHLY and CDR2 FYNNEI. CDR3 length: 14 residues. V dropped 6 bases and J dropped 4; count of bases not matched to a gene: 6. The CDR3 DNA is TGTGCCAGCAGGGGGGGGAAGGCGTACAATGAGCAGTTCTTC. As protein: CASRGGKAYNEQFF.

Points on this clonotype: Given a much more abundant clone one base away, this may be a read error. V gene TRBV7-8 combines with J gene TRBJ2-1; D may be TRBD2 (5 bases). Looked up from germline, CDR1 is SGHVS and CDR2 is FQNEAQ. The CDR3 runs to 12 residues. The CDR3 DNA reads as TGTGCCCGCAGCCAACGGGGTAATGAGCAGTTCTTC. Its translation: CARSQRGNEQFF.

This clonotype has a count of ten or more. The rearrangement links TRBV6-5 to TRBJ2-2, with a weak D call TRBD1 (8 bases). The V gene lost 6 bases and the J gene lost 5 bases, with 25 bases spanning the gap. The germline V gene encodes CDR1 MNHEY and CDR2 SVGAGI. The CDR3 spans 18 residues. The CDR3: CASRYIMGYRGGTGELFF. The DNA of the CDR3 is TGTGCCAGCAGATACATAATGGGCTACAGGGGGGGTACCGGGGAGCTGTTTTTT.

This chain uses TRBV19 with TRBJ1-1, with TRBD1 matching 7 bases. The CDR3 totals 15 residues. In germline, CDR1 is LNHDA, CDR2 SQIVND (reference sequence). With V trimmed by 4 bases and J by 3 bases, 8 bases remained unmatched. The CDR3 is CASSKRTGGDTEAFF. The CDR3 DNA sequence: TGTGCCAGTAGTAAAAGGACAGGTGGGGACACTGAAGCTTTCTTT.

This clonotype occurred a few times. The chain uses TRBV12-3 or TRBV12-4 and TRBJ2-7; no definite D call. The CDR3 is 12 residues long. V lost 6 bases to trimming and J lost 7 bases, with 13 bases between them. CDR3 sequence reads: CASSPVVQEQYF. The DNA for the CDR3 is TGTGCCAGCAGCCCTGTGGTACAGGAGCAGTACTTC.

The chain recombines TRBV6-2 or TRBV6-3 with TRBJ2-7, with TRBD1 matching 8 bases. Unmatched junction bases numbered 10, after V lost 5 bases and J lost 1 base. Germline V gives CDR1 MNHEY, CDR2 SVGEGT. This CDR3 has 16 residues. CDR3 coding DNA: TGTGCCAGCAGTCACCGACAGGGGAGGAGATCCTACGAGCAGTACGTC. It translates to CASSHRQGRRSYEQYV.

Only a few counts were recorded for this clonotype. The chain links TRBV7-6 to TRBJ2-5; TRBD2 is a possible D gene (5 bases). Trimming cost V 10 bases and J 5 bases, with 14 bases left between them. The germline gives CDR1 SGHVS, CDR2 FNYEAQ. The CDR3 is 12 residues long. The CDR3 sequence is CATRVGGETQYF. CDR3 DNA: TGTGCCACCCGCGTGGGCGGGGAGACCCAGTACTTC.

This clonotype was picked up many times. The chain carries TRBV6-5 and TRBJ2-1; 9 bases fit TRBD1. Germline trimming cut 0 bases from V and 4 bases from J; bases unmatched to any gene: 4. Germline V lookup: CDR1 MNHEY, CDR2 SVGAGI. The CDR3 covers 16 residues. The CDR3 DNA sequence: TGTGCCAGCAGTTACTCGAGGACAGGGGCTTACAATGAGCAGTTCTTC. Translation gives CASSYSRTGAYNEQFF.